The 24 T cell receptor beta chains in this list originate from one sample, sequenced in a study of blood T cells in healthy people across ages. Combining a sample-barcoded 5' primer with a J-beta primer mix, a second PCR ran for about 7 to 11 cycles. TCRdb reanalysed the 5' RACE reads using MiXCR and keeps one entry per CDR3 protein. In the table there are about 840,000 distinct CDR3 sequences, around 29% of which are singletons. These data also featured in a second study, about T cells of mothers and their children.

Sequencing used blood. The receptors derive from a woman between 40 and 50 years old in good health.

This clonotype was seen more than once but under ten times. This clone may be a read error of a much larger clone one base away. The chain employs TRBV20-1 and TRBJ2-1, with TRBD2 matching 8 bases. The better agreement between TRBJ2-7 and the DNA end casts doubt on the J call. Looked up from germline, CDR1 is DFQATT and CDR2 is SNEGSKA (reference sequence). The CDR3 has 14 amino acids. CDR3 DNA: TGCAGTGCCCGACGGGAGGGTGTGTACAATGAGCAGTACTTC. This sequence encodes CSARREGVYNEQYF.

As for this clonotype: The junction differs from germline at one of its ends, possibly a read error. This chain uses TRBV6-5 with TRBJ1-2; D is undetermined. CDR1 is MNHEY, CDR2 SVGAGI, per germline. The CDR3 is 15 residues long. In nucleotides, the CDR3 is TGTGCCAGCAGTTGGACTAGCGGTGCTAACTATGGCCACACCTTC. Translating gives CASSWTSGANYGHTF.

This clonotype was found many times. The V call is TRBV10-3, the J call TRBJ2-7; TRBD1 aligns across 8 bases. The CDR3 is made up of 15 amino acids. The V and J ends lost 11 bases and 3 bases, in that order; junction bases with no gene match: 15. Per germline, CDR1 ENHRY and CDR2 SYGVKD. The CDR3, as DNA: TGTGCCGTCACCGGTTCACAGGGGGGAAACTACGAGCAGTACTTC. This encodes CAVTGSQGGNYEQYF.

V is TRBV21-1 and J is TRBJ2-6. TRBV21-1 is marked as a pseudogene. The CDR3 has 16 residues. CDR3 sequence: CASRDIAAPGANVLTF. The DNA for the CDR3 is TGTGCCAGCAGGGATATAGCCGCGCCTGGGGCCAACGTCCTGACTTTC.

This clonotype was found many times. The chain links TRBV10-2 to TRBJ1-5; D is possibly TRBD1 (5 bases). The V and J ends lost 2 bases and 0 bases respectively, with 8 bases between them. The germline gives CDR1 WSHSY, CDR2 SAAADI. The CDR3 covers 15 residues. CDR3 residues: CASSEEGYSNQPQHF. CDR3 nucleotide sequence: TGCGCCAGCAGTGAGGAGGGGTATAGCAATCAGCCCCAGCATTTT.

The rearrangement uses TRBV4-1 and TRBJ2-5, with 10 bases that match TRBD2. The CDR3 runs to 17 residues. Per the germline V gene, CDR1 is MGHRA and CDR2 is YSYEKL. With 0 bases clipped from V and 0 bases from J, the junction kept 4 bases outside the gene matches. The CDR3 sequence is CASSQDGLAANQETQYF. The CDR3 coding sequence is TGCGCCAGCAGCCAAGATGGACTAGCGGCGAACCAAGAGACCCAGTACTTC.

The chain joins TRBV2 to TRBJ2-7; D gene ambiguous. This CDR3 spans 13 amino acids. CDR1 is SNHLY and CDR2 is FYNNEI in the germline V gene. V was clipped by 6 bases and J by 0 bases, with 9 bases between them. The DNA for the CDR3 is TGTGCCAGCAGAAGGGCCCTCTCCTACGAGCAGTACTTC. It specifies CASRRALSYEQYF.

This clonotype has more than one count but fewer than ten. The CDR3 DNA follows: TGTGCTAGTAGCTTCGGCGGGGGGGCTCGGCTGGGAACAGATACGCAGTATTTT. It specifies CASSFGGGARLGTDTQYF. This chain links TRBV7-7 with TRBJ2-3; 9 positions match TRBD2. Germline V lookup: CDR1 SSHAT, CDR2 FNYEAQ (reference sequence). The CDR3 runs to 18 residues.

V is TRBV27 and J is TRBJ1-2; D is ambiguous. Germline loops: CDR1 MNHEY, CDR2 SMNVEV (reference sequence). The CDR3 sequence is 15 residues long. V was shortened by 3 bases and J by 8 bases, with 19 bases between the two germline ends. DNA for the CDR3: TGTGCCAGCAGTTTGAGAGCCGGCCATTTAACGGGCTACACCTTC. Its protein product is CASSLRAGHLTGYTF.

As concerns this clonotype: A read error is possible here, since a much larger clone lies one base away. The chain recombines TRBV4-3 with TRBJ2-5; a weak D match, TRBD1 (6 bases). CDR1 is LGHNA, CDR2 YSLEER, per germline. The CDR3 spans 14 residues. Deletions cut 0 bases from V and 9 bases from J, with 14 bases between. The CDR3 DNA reads as TGCGCCAGCAGCCAAGAAGGGGGTGACGAGTCCCAGTACTTC. This codes for CASSQEGGDESQYF.

V is TRBV2 and J is TRBJ2-5; perhaps TRBD2 as D (7 bases). Germline CDR1 reads SNHLY; CDR2 reads FYNNEI. This CDR3 is 13 amino acids long. Trimming removed 7 bases at V and 4 bases at J, with 13 bases between. CDR3 region: CASKTSRGETQYF. CDR3 bases: TGTGCCAGCAAGACTAGCAGGGGAGAGACCCAGTACTTC.

Only a few counts were recorded for this clonotype. The chain carries TRBV6-2 or TRBV6-3 and TRBJ1-1, with 7 bases that match TRBD1. Germline CDR1 reads MNHEY; CDR2 reads SVGEGT. Trimming at V came to 5 bases and at J to 1 base, leaving 13 bases not matched to a gene. The CDR3 has 17 amino acids. The CDR3, as DNA: TGTGCCAGCAGTCGACAGGGTGGGTTGTCGGGGAACACTGAAGCTTTCTTT. Its protein product is CASSRQGGLSGNTEAFF.

In this sample, this clonotype turned up a few times. This chain connects TRBV25-1 to TRBJ1-4; D uncertain. Trimming shortened V by 3 bases and J by 8 bases, and 13 bases separated the two germline ends. This CDR3 is built from 14 residues. Germline CDR1 and CDR2: MGHDK and SYGVNS. This chain's CDR3 is CASSDPRTDEKLFF. The CDR3 nucleotides read TGTGCCAGCAGTGATCCCCGTACCGACGAAAAACTGTTTTTT.

Worth noting for this clonotype: Being one base from a much bigger clone, this may be a read error. This chain links TRBV10-3 with TRBJ1-1; perhaps TRBD1 as D (6 bases). Germline V gene data show CDR1 as ENHRY and CDR2 as SYGVKD. Trimming shortened V by 3 bases and J by 4 bases, and 15 bases separated the two germline ends. This CDR3 has 15 residues. CDR3 sequence: CAISDRAGDFTEAFF. In nucleotides, the CDR3 is TGTGCCATCAGTGACAGGGCAGGGGATTTCACTGAAGCTTTCTTT.

This chain joins TRBV9 and TRBJ2-7, with D unclear. Germline V gene lookup returns CDR1 SGDLS and CDR2 YYNGEE. Trimming left V 0 bases short and J 4 bases short, with 11 bases between. The CDR3 is made up of 14 amino acids. The CDR3 here is CASSVAPADYEQYF. CDR3 nucleotides: TGTGCCAGCAGCGTAGCGCCCGCAGATTACGAGCAGTACTTC.

This clonotype came up many times. The CDR3 nucleotides are TGCGCCAGCAGCCAAGGGAGGATGAGCGGGGCCACAGATACGCAGTATTTT. It is translated as CASSQGRMSGATDTQYF. The rearrangement joins TRBV4-1 to TRBJ2-3; 7 nucleotides align to TRBD2. CDR3 length: 17 residues. The germline V gene encodes CDR1 MGHRA and CDR2 YSYEKL. V shed 1 base and J 2 bases; nucleotides not matched to a gene: 9.

This clonotype was detected a few times. This chain uses TRBV6-2 or TRBV6-3 with TRBJ2-7; TRBD1 aligns across 8 bases. The CDR3 contains 14 residues. The junction had 3 bases not matched to a gene; V was cut back by 5 bases and J by 0 bases. CDR1 and CDR2 (germline): MNHEY, SVGEGT. This CDR3 is CASSTQGASYEQYF. The DNA of the CDR3 is TGTGCCAGCAGTACTCAGGGGGCCTCCTACGAGCAGTACTTC.

This clonotype has at least ten counts. This chain joins TRBV5-1 and TRBJ2-7; 7 bases map to TRBD2. V lost 0 bases to trimming and J lost 3 bases; unmatched junction nucleotides: 6. Germline V gives CDR1 SGHRS, CDR2 YFSETQ. The CDR3 length is 15 residues. For the CDR3, the DNA is TGCGCCAGCAGCTTGGAGCGGGGAGCCGACTACGAGCAGTACTTC. This translates into CASSLERGADYEQYF.

This clonotype was seen only a few times. The CDR3 DNA reads TGTGCCAGTAGTGATACAGGGGGAATGGCTGAAGCTTTCTTT. Translated, it gives CASSDTGGMAEAFF. The chain uses TRBV19 and TRBJ1-1, with TRBD1 matching over 8 bases. The CDR3 is 14 residues long. Germline V gene data show CDR1 as LNHDA and CDR2 as SQIVND (reference sequence). Trimming removed 5 bases from V and 6 bases from J; junction bases left unmatched: 8.

The chain is built from TRBV27 and TRBJ2-3, with D perhaps TRBD1 or TRBD2 (5 bases each). The CDR3 consists of 13 residues. V was pared by 5 bases and J by 11 bases, with 17 bases between. Germline CDR1 MNHEY, CDR2 SMNVEV (reference sequence). CDR3 sequence: CASSPPGPQEQYF. DNA of the CDR3: TGTGCCAGCAGTCCTCCGGGACCCCAAGAGCAGTATTTT.

The CDR3 region has the DNA TGCAGCGTTGATGACCCTCGGGGTGTTCGCAATGAGCAGTTCTTC. Translating it yields CSVDDPRGVRNEQFF. The chain couples TRBV29-1 to TRBJ2-1; a weak D match, TRBD2 (5 bases). Trimming removed 3 bases at V and 6 bases at J, with 18 bases between. The CDR3 covers 15 residues. The germline CDR1 and CDR2 sequences are SQVTM and ANQGSEA.

With respect to this clonotype: This may arise from a read error, as a much more abundant clone is one base away. The chain joins TRBV7-2 to TRBJ2-1; D ambiguous. There are 15 residues in the CDR3. V lost 5 bases and J 0 bases, leaving 11 bases between the germline ends. Germline V gives CDR1 SGHTA, CDR2 FQGNSA. This CDR3 reads CASSPHTFSYNEQFF. The CDR3 DNA follows: TGTGCCAGCAGCCCGCACACCTTCTCCTACAATGAGCAGTTCTTC.

This clonotype was picked up a small number of times. This rearrangement joins TRBV12-3 or TRBV12-4 to TRBJ1-1; possible D gene TRBD1, 5 bases. This CDR3 spans 14 amino acids. V lost 3 bases, J lost 4 bases, and 12 bases lay in between. CDR3: CASSFGGVTTEAFF. Here the CDR3 DNA reads TGTGCCAGCAGTTTCGGGGGTGTAACCACTGAAGCTTTCTTT.

In regard to this clonotype: A much more abundant neighbour one base away suggests this may be a read error. The V gene is TRBV7-6, the J gene TRBJ2-7, with D possibly matching TRBD1 (6 bases). The CDR3 spans 14 residues. V lost 5 bases and J 0 bases, leaving 11 bases between the germline ends. Germline assignment: CDR1 SGHVS and CDR2 FNYEAQ. CDR3 region: CASSPRDTSYEQYF. The CDR3 DNA reads TGTGCCAGCAGCCCCCGGGACACCTCCTACGAGCAGTACTTC.